The 21 T cell receptor beta chains listed next were all sequenced from one sample in a study of blood T cell repertoires in COVID-19. Produced via immunoSEQ multiplex PCR; TCRdb's table is partial and in-frame only. The repertoire holds roughly 86,000 clones, with about 80% as singletons. Sequenced material: peripheral blood. The receptors stem from a man aged 55 to 70 with acute or convalescent COVID-19.

J is TRBJ2-3 and V is TRBV5-1; the match to TRBD1 covers 8 bases. Germline CDR1 and CDR2: SGHRS and YFSETQ. The V and J ends lost 7 bases and 1 base, in that order; junction bases with no gene match: 5. The CDR3 contains 14 residues. As DNA, the CDR3 is TGCGCCAGCGGTCCGGGACAGGGCACAGATACGCAGTATTTT. Translation: CASGPGQGTDTQYF.

The chain links TRBV12-3 or TRBV12-4 to TRBJ1-2; D not certain. V lost 4 bases to trimming and J lost 7 bases, with 10 bases between them. This CDR3 region has 12 residues. The CDR3 coding sequence is TGTGCCAGCAGTTATCATTCGAGTGGCTACACCTTC. It translates to CASSYHSSGYTF.

In this sample, this clone turned up a few times. The chain carries TRBV4-1 and TRBJ1-6; the match to TRBD1 covers 9 bases. Germline CDR1 reads MGHRA; CDR2 reads YSYEKL. The ends lost 5 bases at V and 7 bases at J; junction bases unmatched: 6. The CDR3 runs to 15 residues. The CDR3 nucleotides read TGCGCCAGCAGCGACGGGGACAGGGTAAATTCACCCCTCCACTTT. Its translation is CASSDGDRVNSPLHF.

The CDR3 region is CASSILQGADGYTF. The CDR3 DNA follows: TGTGCCAGCAGCATCCTACAGGGGGCGGATGGCTACACCTTC. The chain joins TRBV5-4 to TRBJ1-2; 9 nucleotides align to TRBD1. This CDR3 is built from 14 residues. Germline V gives CDR1 SGHNT, CDR2 YYREEE (reference sequence). V gave up 4 bases and J gave up 6 bases; unmatched junction bases: 7.

The V gene is TRBV9, the J gene TRBJ1-2; TRBD1 aligns across 8 bases. The CDR3 consists of 17 residues. The germline gives CDR1 SGDLS, CDR2 YYNGEE. The ends lost 4 bases at V and 4 bases at J; junction bases unmatched: 15. For the CDR3, the DNA is TGTGCCAGCAGCACTAACCCGGGACAGGCTGTCGGCTATGGCTACACCTTC. Protein product: CASSTNPGQAVGYGYTF. Looking up the rest from reference TRBV9 and TRBJ1-2 gives the full variable domain: DSGVTQTPKHLITATGQRVTLRCSPRSGDLSVYWYQQSLDQGLQFLIQYYNGEERAKGNILERFSAQQFPDLHSELNLSSLELGDSALYFCASSTNPGQAVGYGYTFGSGTRLTVV.

This CDR3 is CASSPAGGLPFF. In DNA form, the CDR3 reads TGCGCCAGCAGCCCCGCCGGGGGTCTCCCTTTCTTT. The chain is built from TRBV5-1 and TRBJ1-1; possibly TRBD1 for D (5 bases). CDR1 is SGHRS and CDR2 is YFSETQ in the germline V gene. V dropped 4 bases and J dropped 12 bases, with 16 bases sitting between them. This CDR3 has 12 amino acids.

The chain carries TRBV24-1 and TRBJ1-2, with 11 bases fitting TRBD1. CDR3 length equals 17 residues. Germline V CDR1 and CDR2: KGHDR, SFDVKD. Trimming cost V 4 bases and J 7 bases; bases outside gene matches: 13. CDR3 nucleotides: TGTGCCACCAGTGACCCGGGACAGGGGGGAGCTCTGGGTGGCTACACCTTC. This sequence encodes CATSDPGQGGALGGYTF.

The chain's CDR3 is CASSLGGTGVQPQHF. For the CDR3, the DNA is TGTGCCAGCAGCCTGGGGGGGACAGGGGTCCAGCCCCAGCATTTT. The chain carries TRBV11-2 and TRBJ1-5; 10 bases match TRBD1. V was clipped by 5 bases and J by 7 bases; unmatched bases: 8. This CDR3 is built from 15 residues. Germline CDR1 SGHAT, CDR2 FQNNGV.

The rearrangement uses TRBV19 and TRBJ1-5; D remains ambiguous. The germline CDR1 and CDR2 sequences are LNHDA and SQIVND (reference sequence). V lost 9 bases and J lost 6, with 21 bases in between. The CDR3 consists of 15 residues. The CDR3 nucleotides are TGTGCCAGCTCTAAGGGAGGGCAGTGGAGTCAGCCCCAGCATTTT. It translates to CASSKGGQWSQPQHF.

This clone was seen a few times. The chain couples TRBV13 to TRBJ1-2; possibly TRBD1 for D (5 bases). CDR3 length: 17 residues. CDR1 is PRHDT and CDR2 is FYEKMQ in the germline V gene (reference sequence). V was trimmed by 1 base and J by 3 bases, leaving 18 bases between them. The DNA of the CDR3 is TGTGCCAGCAGCTTAGTGTCAAGAGGCAGGGTAGACTATGGCTACACCTTC. Amino acid sequence: CASSLVSRGRVDYGYTF.

The chain combines TRBV2 with TRBJ2-3; TRBD2 agrees at 12 bases. The germline V gene encodes CDR1 SNHLY and CDR2 FYNNEI. CDR3 length equals 14 residues. Trimming at V came to 8 bases and at J to 3 bases, leaving 3 bases not matched to a gene. The CDR3 loop reads CASGLAGRTDTQYF. The CDR3 nucleotides are TGTGCCAGCGGACTAGCGGGGAGGACAGATACGCAGTATTTT.

The chain employs TRBV6-2 or TRBV6-3 and TRBJ1-6; D may be TRBD1 (6 bases). The germline V gene has CDR1 MNHEY and CDR2 SVGEGT. This CDR3 region has 15 residues. V lost 2 bases to trimming and J lost 10 bases, with 15 bases between them. The CDR3 loop reads CASSYGDNLRSPLHF. The CDR3 nucleotides read TGTGCCAGCAGTTACGGGGACAATCTAAGATCACCCCTCCACTTT.

This clone was detected a few times. CDR3 region: CASSLEGVRDGYTF. The CDR3 DNA reads TGTGCCAGCAGCTTAGAAGGGGTTCGGGATGGCTACACCTTC. The rearrangement uses TRBV7-3 and TRBJ1-2; a weak D match, TRBD1 (5 bases). CDR1 and CDR2 (germline): SGHTA, FQGTGA. This CDR3 has 14 amino acids. V was clipped by 2 bases and J by 6 bases, with 13 bases between them. Full variable domain (remainder filled in from reference TRBV7-3 and TRBJ1-2): GAGVSQTPSNKVTEKGKYVELRCDPISGHTALYWYRQSLGQGPEFLIYFQGTGAADDSGLPNDRFFAVRPEGSVSTLKIQRTERGDSAVYLCASSLEGVRDGYTFGSGTRLTVV.

The chain carries TRBV11-3 and TRBJ2-3; 7 nucleotides agree with TRBD2. Germline V gives CDR1 SGHNT, CDR2 YENEEA. V trimming: 5 bases; J trimming: 1 base; junction bases outside the gene matches: 6. CDR3 length: 15 amino acids. CDR3: CASSTRGEGTDTQYF. The CDR3 nucleotides are TGTGCCAGCAGCACCCGGGGGGAAGGCACAGATACGCAGTATTTT. Combining the CDR3 with reference TRBV11-3 and TRBJ2-3 gives the whole variable domain EAGVVQSPRYKIIEKKQPVAFWCNPISGHNTLYWYLQNLGQGPELLIRYENEEAVDDSQLPKDRFSAERLKGVDSTLKIQPAELGDSAVYLCASSTRGEGTDTQYFGPGTRLTVL.

The chain links TRBV9 to TRBJ2-3; 8 bases match TRBD1. CDR3 length: 15 residues. Germline V gives CDR1 SGDLS, CDR2 YYNGEE. V was pared by 3 bases and J by 5 bases, with 8 bases of the junction left unmatched. The CDR3 region is CASSALDRVEDTQYF. The CDR3 nucleotides are TGTGCCAGCAGCGCCCTGGACAGGGTGGAAGATACGCAGTATTTT.

The V gene is TRBV29-1, the J gene TRBJ1-2; D gene unclear. CDR3 length: 13 amino acids. Looked up from germline, CDR1 is SQVTM and CDR2 is ANQGSEA. The V end lost 2 bases, the J end lost 4 bases, and 11 bases lay between the germline ends. The DNA for the CDR3 is TGCAGCGTTGAATCCGCCAGTGGCTATGGCTACACCTTC. The encoded protein is CSVESASGYGYTF.

This clone has a single count. The chain recombines TRBV27 with TRBJ1-5; D is unresolved. V was trimmed by 6 bases and J by 3 bases, leaving 15 bases between them. Germline assignment: CDR1 MNHEY and CDR2 SMNVEV (reference sequence). The CDR3 spans 15 residues. Here the CDR3 DNA reads TGTGCCAGCAGCGCTCACACCTTATCCAATCAGCCCCAGCATTTT. This codes for CASSAHTLSNQPQHF.

The V call is TRBV7-8, the J call TRBJ2-7; weak D call: TRBD2 (6 bases). The V gene lost 4 bases and the J gene lost 4 bases, with 14 bases spanning the gap. The germline V gene has CDR1 SGHVS and CDR2 FQNEAQ. The CDR3 contains 14 residues. The CDR3 reads CASSYTRGVYEQYF. The CDR3 DNA is TGTGCCAGCAGCTATACGCGGGGCGTATACGAGCAGTACTTC.

This clone has more than one count but fewer than ten. The V gene is TRBV9, the J gene TRBJ1-6, with D tentatively TRBD1 (5 bases). Germline V gene data show CDR1 as SGDLS and CDR2 as YYNGEE. Trimming stripped 0 bases from V and 8 bases from J, with 12 bases between. CDR3 size: 15 residues. The CDR3 spells CASSVAISGDSPLHF. The CDR3 DNA reads TGTGCCAGCAGCGTAGCAATTTCGGGGGATTCACCCCTCCACTTT.

The V call is TRBV10-2, the J call TRBJ1-5, with D possibly matching TRBD1 (6 bases). Germline lookup yields CDR1 WSHSY and CDR2 SAAADI. V was clipped by 3 bases and J by 3 bases, with 15 bases between them. The CDR3 has 16 residues. CDR3 loop: CASSDPGRGTNQPQHF. The CDR3 DNA reads TGCGCCAGCAGTGACCCCGGAAGGGGGACCAATCAGCCCCAGCATTTT.

This chain uses TRBV5-1 with TRBJ1-2; the D is unclear. Trimming shortened V by 0 bases and J by 2 bases, and 8 bases separated the two germline ends. The CDR3 sequence is 14 residues long. Germline CDR1 is SGHRS and CDR2 is YFSETQ. CDR3 loop: CASSLVPQNYGYTF. The CDR3 DNA reads as TGCGCCAGCAGCTTGGTTCCACAAAACTATGGCTACACCTTC.